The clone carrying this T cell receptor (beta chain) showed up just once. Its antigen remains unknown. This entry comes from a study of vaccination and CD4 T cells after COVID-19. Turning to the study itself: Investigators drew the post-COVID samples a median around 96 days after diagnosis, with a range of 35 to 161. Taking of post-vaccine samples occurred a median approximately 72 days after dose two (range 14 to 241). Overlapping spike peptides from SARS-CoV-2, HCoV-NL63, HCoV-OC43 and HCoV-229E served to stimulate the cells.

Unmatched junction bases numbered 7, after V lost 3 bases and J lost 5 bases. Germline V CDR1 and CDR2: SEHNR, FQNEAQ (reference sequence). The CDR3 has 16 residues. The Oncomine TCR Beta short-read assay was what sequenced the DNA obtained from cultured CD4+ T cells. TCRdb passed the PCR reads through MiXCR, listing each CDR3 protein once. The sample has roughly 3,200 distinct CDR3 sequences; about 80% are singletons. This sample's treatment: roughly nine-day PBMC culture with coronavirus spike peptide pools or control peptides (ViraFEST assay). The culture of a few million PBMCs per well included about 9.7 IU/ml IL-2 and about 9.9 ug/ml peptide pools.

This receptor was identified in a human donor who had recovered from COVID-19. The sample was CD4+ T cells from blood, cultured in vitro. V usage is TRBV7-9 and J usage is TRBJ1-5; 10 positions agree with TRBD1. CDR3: CASSLTVGQGDQPQHF. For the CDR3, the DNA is TGTGCCAGCAGCTTGACCGTAGGACAGGGGGATCAGCCCCAGCATTTT. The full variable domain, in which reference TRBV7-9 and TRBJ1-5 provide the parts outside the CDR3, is DTGVSQNPRHKITKRGQNVTFRCDPISEHNRLYWYRQTLGQGPEFLTYFQNEAQLEKSRLLSDRFSAERPKGSFSTLEIQRTEQGDSAMYLCASSLTVGQGDQPQHFGDGTRLSIL.